Listed here are 7 T cell receptor beta chains from one sample, sequenced in a study of cytomegalovirus exposure and HLA in healthy donors. Use of 60 Vbeta and 13 Jbeta primers characterized the PCR. This table comes from immunoSEQ multiplex PCR, and its TCRdb copy is limited to in-frame clones, with some not included. This sample contains about 200,000 clones. The specimen sequenced was PBMCs. Receptors were obtained from a man aged 25-40 years in good health and CMV-seronegative.

This rearrangement joins TRBV5-4 to TRBJ2-1, with TRBD2 as a possible D gene (7 bases). Trimming cost V 3 bases and J 4 bases, with 14 bases left between them. The CDR3 sequence is 15 residues long. The germline V gene has CDR1 SGHNT and CDR2 YYREEE (reference sequence). In DNA form, the CDR3 reads TGTGCCAGCAGCTCTTTGGCGGGGGCTTACAATGAGCAGTTCTTC. This encodes CASSSLAGAYNEQFF.

J is TRBJ2-5 and V is TRBV6-5; D may be TRBD2 (5 bases). Matching the DNA end better, TRBJ2-7 makes the J call doubtful. Germline CDR1 MNHEY, CDR2 SVGAGI. This CDR3 spans 14 amino acids. The DNA for the CDR3 is TGTGCCAGCAGTTACTCCGCGGGTCCCTACGAGCAGTACTTC. Protein sequence: CASSYSAGPYEQYF.

This sequence joins TRBV18 and TRBJ1-1; D not resolved. This CDR3 has 15 residues. The germline V and J ends were trimmed by 3 bases and 0 bases, with 11 bases remaining between them. Germline values: CDR1 KGHSH, CDR2 LQKENI. The CDR3 nucleotides are TGTGCCAGCTCACCCGTAGATTATATGAACACTGAAGCTTTCTTT. It translates to CASSPVDYMNTEAFF. The full variable domain, rest sourced from reference TRBV18 and TRBJ1-1, is NAGVMQNPRHLVRRRGQEARLRCSPMKGHSHVYWYRQLPEEGLKFMVYLQKENIIDESGMPKERFSAEFPKEGPSILRIQQVVRGDSAAYFCASSPVDYMNTEAFFGQGTRLTVV.

The rearrangement uses TRBV4-1 and TRBJ2-1, with 10 bases that match TRBD2. The length of the CDR3 is 16 residues. CDR1 is MGHRA and CDR2 is YSYEKL in the germline V gene. J gave up 0 bases and V 3 bases, and 2 bases lay outside the gene matches. The DNA of the CDR3 is TGCGCCAGCAGCCAGAGCGGGGGGGCCTCCTACAATGAGCAGTTCTTC. It codes for CASSQSGGASYNEQFF.

The CDR3 nucleotides are TGTGCCTGGAGTCAATTCGGGGGGACTCAGCCCCAGCATTTT. It yields the protein CAWSQFGGTQPQHF. This sequence joins TRBV30 and TRBJ1-5, with D possibly matching TRBD1 (5 bases). Germline V gene lookup returns CDR1 GTSNPN and CDR2 SVGIG (reference sequence). The V end was cut by 2 bases, the J end by 6 bases, with 14 bases between. This CDR3 contains 14 residues.

The chain couples TRBV5-6 to TRBJ1-3; D is unresolved. Trimming stripped 1 base from V and 0 bases from J, with 8 bases between. This CDR3 comprises 15 residues. The V gene's germline CDR1 is SGHDT and CDR2 YYEEEE. The CDR3 here is CASSLRRNSGNTIYF. The CDR3 DNA reads as TGTGCCAGCAGCTTGAGGCGGAACTCTGGAAACACCATATATTTT.

This chain links TRBV19 with TRBJ1-1; D remains unclear. From germline, CDR1 is LNHDA and CDR2 SQIVND (reference sequence). V was pared by 5 bases and J by 11 bases, with 21 bases between. CDR3 length: 14 residues. For the CDR3, the DNA is TGTGCCAGTAGTTTTAACGGGTTTAGGTCTAGGGCTTTCTTT. Residues: CASSFNGFRSRAFF. Supplemented by reference TRBV19 and TRBJ1-1, the full variable domain reads DGGITQSPKYLFRKEGQNVTLSCEQNLNHDAMYWYRQDPGQGLRLIYYSQIVNDFQKGDIAEGYSVSREKKESFPLTVTSAQKNPTAFYLCASSFNGFRSRAFFGQGTRLTVV.